A selection of T cell receptor beta chains follows, all from one sample in a study of cytomegalovirus exposure and HLA in healthy donors. TCRdb's table, derived via immunoSEQ multiplex PCR, lists solely in-frame clones and lacks some. The data show 98,000 or so clones, with about 85% seen just once and 3% held by the top ten. The specimen sequenced was PBMCs. The receptors were gathered from a woman aged 18-29 years in good health and CMV-seronegative. Both conserved end residues are part of each CDR3. A D gene is named only where the DNA matches it firmly. Clone size is given for some rows only: seen once, a few or many times, or a class if the clone is expanded.

>TRBJ1-5|.|TRBV27|.
TGTGCCAGCACTTCGGGGGGTCCCCAGCATTTT
CASTSGGPQHF
>TRBJ1-6|.|TRBV6-5|.
TGTGCCAGCAGTTACTCGACCAGGGGTCTCAATTCACCCCTCCACTTT
CASSYSTRGLNSPLHF
>TRBJ2-5|TRBD1|TRBV6-5|.
TGTGCCAGCAACGTACAGGGGGCGAATGTCGGGACCCAGTACTTC
CASNVQGANVGTQYF
>TRBJ1-2|.|TRBV7-9|.
TGTGCCAGCAGCTCGGGAGAGGATTCGGGCTACACCTTC
CASSSGEDSGYTF
>TRBJ2-2|TRBD1|TRBV11-1|.
TGTGCCAGCACCCGACAGGGACAGGGGGCCACCGGGGAGCTGTTTTTT
CASTRQGQGATGELFF
>TRBJ2-1|.|TRBV28|.
TGTGCCAGCAGTCCTTGGACAATTGAGCAGTTCTTC
CASSPWTIEQFF
>TRBJ2-5|TRBD2|TRBV15|.
TGTGCCACCAGCAGAGGTTCTAGCGGGGGGGGAGAGACCCAGTACTTC
CATSRGSSGGGETQYF
>TRBJ2-7|.|TRBV5-1|once
TGCGCCAGCAGCTTAATGGGGGGGCCTGACTACGAGCAGTACTTC
CASSLMGGPDYEQYF
>TRBJ1-5|.|TRBV21-1|.
TGTGCCAGCAGCAAACTTTTCGGGTCCCCTAACCTCTATAGCAATCAGCCCCAGCATTTT
CASSKLFGSPNLYSNQPQHF
>TRBJ1-3|.|TRBV6-6|.
TGTGCCAGCGGCGGCAGCTCTGGAAACACCATATATTTT
CASGGSSGNTIYF
>TRBJ1-1|TRBD1|TRBV7-6|.
TGTGCCAGCAGCCCAAGTAACGAGAGACAGGGGACCTTCTACCCAAGGGGCGCTGAAGCTTTCTTT
CASSPSNERQGTFYPRGAEAFF
>TRBJ1-2|TRBD1|TRBV2|few
TGTGCCAGCAGGCCAGGGGGTACGACAATCTACACCTTC
CASRPGGTTIYTF
>TRBJ2-5|TRBD1|TRBV15|.
TGTGCCACCAGCAGGGGGACAGGGAACGGGGAGACCCAGTACTTC
CATSRGTGNGETQYF
>TRBJ1-1|TRBD1|TRBV12-5|.
TGTGCTAGTGGTTTGGTACTTGGACAGGAGGACACTGAAGCTTTCTTT
CASGLVLGQEDTEAFF
>TRBJ2-7|TRBD1|TRBV6-6|.
TGTGCCAGCACCTCGACAGGGGCTAGCGAGCAGTACTTC
CASTSTGASEQYF
>TRBJ2-3|.|TRBV9|once
TGTGCCAGCAGCGCCCGGGGTATCTCAGATACGCAGTATTTT
CASSARGISDTQYF
>TRBJ2-7|.|TRBV27|.
TGTGCCAGCAGCCAGGGGAACGAGCAGTACTTC
CASSQGNEQYF
>TRBJ2-2|TRBD2|TRBV4-2|.
TGTGCCAGCAACCCAGGACTAGCGGGGGCCGGCGGGGAGCTGTTTTTT
CASNPGLAGAGGELFF
>TRBJ2-7|.|TRBV2|.
TGTGCCAGCAGTGAACGGGGGTGGGAGCAGTACTTC
CASSERGWEQYF
>TRBJ2-6|.|TRBV28|.
TGTGCCAGCTCCGGGGGTCCCGCGGGGGGGGCCAACGTCCTGACTTTC
CASSGGPAGGANVLTF
>TRBJ1-2|TRBD1|TRBV5-1|.
TGCGCCAGCAGGGAAGGGGGCGGCTATGGCTACACCTTC
CASREGGGYGYTF
>TRBJ1-2|TRBD1|TRBV6-5|.
TGTGCCAGCAGTTACGCGACAGGGGGCTATGGCTACACCTTC
CASSYATGGYGYTF
>TRBJ2-7|.|TRBV7-9|.
TGTGCCAGCAGCTTACCACGGAGCTACGAGCAGTACTTC
CASSLPRSYEQYF
>TRBJ1-4|TRBD1|TRBV13|.
TGTGCCAGCAGCCGAACAGGGGCGGAACTGTTTTTT
CASSRTGAELFF
>TRBJ2-1|TRBD2|TRBV6-1|.
TGTGCCAGCAGTGTAGCGGGGGGGTACAATGAGCAGTTCTTC
CASSVAGGYNEQFF
>TRBJ1-3|TRBD1|TRBV5-1|.
TGCGCCAGCAGCCTGGCCCCCCAGGGGGAATCTGGAAACACCATATATTTT
CASSLAPQGESGNTIYF
>TRBJ2-7|.|TRBV23-1|.
TGCGCCAGCAGTCAACCTGCTGCAGGGGGGCCCTACGAGCAGTACTTC
CASSQPAAGGPYEQYF
>TRBJ2-1|TRBD2|TRBV6-1|.
TGTGCCAGCAGTGGGAGGACTAGCGGGGGTAATGAGCAGTTCTTC
CASSGRTSGGNEQFF